This is a list of T cell receptor beta chains from one sample in a study of shared clonotypes between healthy human individuals. Generated by immunoSEQ multiplex PCR, the TCRdb table keeps only in-frame clones and is missing some. Among over 2 million clones, roughly 92% were seen once, and the ten largest hold approximately 0.4%. Sequencing used naive CD4+ T cells from PBMCs. Source of these receptors: a man between 18 and 29 years old in good health. Some clones in this sample may be carry-over from other donors' samples. Each CDR3 is given with its conserved first and last residue. D genes are given only for firm matches. Expanded clones get a size class; other rows say once, few or many, or leave the size out.

size | D | J | V | DNA | CDR3
- | - | TRBJ1-1 | TRBV15 | TGTGCCACCAGCAGAGCGCCTCGGGAGAACACTGAAGCTTTCTTT | CATSRAPRENTEAFF
- | - | TRBJ2-1 | TRBV2 | TGTGCCAGCAGTGCCTCGACTAGTCAGGGTGAGCAGTTCTTC | CASSASTSQGEQFF
- | - | TRBJ1-5 | TRBV23-1 | TGCGCCAGCAGTCAATCGGCCCCGGATAGCAATCAGCCCCAGCATTTT | CASSQSAPDSNQPQHF
- | TRBD2 | TRBJ2-1 | TRBV5-4 | TGTGCCAGCAGCTTCCCGGGACTAGGATTCTACAATGAGCAGTTCTTC | CASSFPGLGFYNEQFF
- | - | TRBJ1-3 | TRBV10-3 | TGTGCCAGCACAGGGTTGGGAAACACCATATATTTT | CASTGLGNTIYF
- | - | TRBJ2-7 | TRBV10-2 | TGCGCCAGCAGGCGGGCAGGGGATGAATCCTACGAGCAGTACTTC | CASRRAGDESYEQYF
- | - | TRBJ1-6 | TRBV30 | TGTGCCTGGAGCCAGTTACATAATAATTCACCCCTCCACTTT | CAWSQLHNNSPLHF
- | TRBD1 | TRBJ1-1 | TRBV27 | TGTGCCAGCAGTGGACGGACAGGGGCCAAGAACACTGAAGCTTTCTTT | CASSGRTGAKNTEAFF
- | TRBD2 | TRBJ2-1 | TRBV7-2 | TGTGCCAGCAGCCGACTAGCGGCCTACAATGAGCAGTTCTTC | CASSRLAAYNEQFF
few | - | TRBJ2-7 | TRBV6-1 | TGTGCCAGCAGTGAGGGACCCTGGGGCGAGCAGTACTTC | CASSEGPWGEQYF
few | - | TRBJ1-1 | TRBV7-2 | TGTGCCAGCAGCTTAGATTCCTGGAACACTGAAGCTTTCTTT | CASSLDSWNTEAFF
- | - | TRBJ1-1 | TRBV5-1 | TGCGCCAGCAGCCTTGACCCCCTCGGGCTGAACACTGAAGCTTTCTTT | CASSLDPLGLNTEAFF
few | - | TRBJ1-3 | TRBV28 | TGTGCCAGCAGTTTAGCAGGGAGCTCTGGAAACACCATATATTTT | CASSLAGSSGNTIYF
once | - | TRBJ1-2 | TRBV29-1 | TGCAGCGTTGAAGATCGTGTAAGGCGGAGGAACTATGGCTACACCTTC | CSVEDRVRRRNYGYTF
- | TRBD1 | TRBJ1-2 | TRBV19 | TGTGCCAGCAGGGGACAGGGAAGGTCGTATGGCTACACCTTC | CASRGQGRSYGYTF
- | - | TRBJ2-1 | TRBV9 | TGTGCCAGCAGCGTAGGGAGCGGGCTCTCCTACAATGAGCAGTTCTTC | CASSVGSGLSYNEQFF
- | - | TRBJ2-7 | TRBV5-1 | TGCGCCAGCAACCCGGGCGGGACGGATGATGGTTTGGAGCAGTACTTC | CASNPGGTDDGLEQYF
once | - | TRBJ2-1 | TRBV18 | TGTGCCGGCTCACCACCAGGGACGCACAATGAGCAGTTCTTC | CAGSPPGTHNEQFF
- | - | TRBJ2-5 | TRBV15 | TGTGCCACCAGCAGAGGGTACGGTTGGGAGACCCAGTACTTC | CATSRGYGWETQYF
- | - | TRBJ2-5 | TRBV6-5 | TGTGCCAGCAAGGGGGGTCCCCTCCAGGAGACCCAGTACTTC | CASKGGPLQETQYF
- | - | TRBJ2-3 | TRBV6-1 | TGTGCCAGCCGGCAGGCCAGTGGCACAGATACGCAGTATTTT | CASRQASGTDTQYF
- | - | TRBJ2-3 | TRBV5-6 | TGTGCCAGCAGCCGGGCCGACAGAACTACAGATACGCAGTATTTT | CASSRADRTTDTQYF
once | - | TRBJ2-3 | TRBV7-9 | TGTGCCAGCATCCAAGGGGGCGGGAGTAGCGCAGATACGCAGTATTTT | CASIQGGGSSADTQYF